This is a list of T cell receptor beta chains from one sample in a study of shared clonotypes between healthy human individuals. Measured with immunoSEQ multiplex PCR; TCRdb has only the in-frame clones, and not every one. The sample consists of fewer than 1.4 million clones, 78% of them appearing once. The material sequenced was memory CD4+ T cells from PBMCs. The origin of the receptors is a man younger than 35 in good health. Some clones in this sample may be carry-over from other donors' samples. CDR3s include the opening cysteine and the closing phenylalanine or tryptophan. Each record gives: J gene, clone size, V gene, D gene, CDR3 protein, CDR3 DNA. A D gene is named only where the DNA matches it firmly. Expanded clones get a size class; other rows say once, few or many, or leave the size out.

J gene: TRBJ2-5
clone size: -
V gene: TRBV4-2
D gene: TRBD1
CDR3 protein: CASRRRQGLGETQYF
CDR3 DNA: TGTGCCAGCAGGCGTCGACAGGGGCTGGGAGAGACCCAGTACTTC

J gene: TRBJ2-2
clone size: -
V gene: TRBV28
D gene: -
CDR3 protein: CASINTGSGELFF
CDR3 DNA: TGTGCCAGCATTAATACAGGGTCCGGGGAGCTGTTTTTT

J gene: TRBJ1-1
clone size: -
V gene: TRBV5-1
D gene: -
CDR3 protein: CASSEDRFWSEAFF
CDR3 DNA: TGCGCCAGCAGCGAGGACAGATTTTGGAGTGAAGCTTTCTTT

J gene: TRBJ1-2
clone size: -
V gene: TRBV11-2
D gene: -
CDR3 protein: CASSQGFNYGYTF
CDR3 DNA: TGTGCCAGCAGCCAGGGCTTTAACTATGGCTACACCTTC

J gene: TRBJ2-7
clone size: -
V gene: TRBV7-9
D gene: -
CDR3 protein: CASSGPGYGVYEQYF
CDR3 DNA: TGTGCCAGCAGCGGTCCTGGCTACGGTGTCTACGAGCAGTACTTC

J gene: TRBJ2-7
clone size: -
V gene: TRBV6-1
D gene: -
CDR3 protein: CACGTPYEQYF
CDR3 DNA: TGTGCCTGCGGGACTCCATACGAGCAGTACTTC

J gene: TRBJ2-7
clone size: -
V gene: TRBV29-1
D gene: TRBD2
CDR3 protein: CSVVMSGRVEQYF
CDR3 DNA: TGCAGCGTTGTTATGAGCGGGAGGGTCGAGCAGTACTTC

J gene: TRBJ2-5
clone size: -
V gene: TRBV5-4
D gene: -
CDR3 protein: CASSTPSIQETQYF
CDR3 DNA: TGTGCCAGCAGCACCCCCAGTATCCAAGAGACCCAGTACTTC

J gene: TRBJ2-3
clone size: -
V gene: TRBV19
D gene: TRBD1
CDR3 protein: CASRRHRGADTQYF
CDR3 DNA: TGTGCCAGCCGCCGGCACAGGGGAGCAGATACGCAGTATTTT

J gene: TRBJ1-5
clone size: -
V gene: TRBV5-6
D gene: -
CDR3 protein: CASSFFGQPQHF
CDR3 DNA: TGTGCCAGCAGCTTTTTCGGTCAGCCCCAGCATTTT

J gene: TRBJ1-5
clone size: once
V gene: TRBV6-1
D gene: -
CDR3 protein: CASRNPWGSNQPQHF
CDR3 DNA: TGTGCCAGCAGAAATCCTTGGGGGTCCAATCAGCCCCAGCATTTT

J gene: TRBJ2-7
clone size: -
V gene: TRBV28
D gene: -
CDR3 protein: CASSSREGYEQYF
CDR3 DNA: TGTGCCAGCAGTTCCCGCGAGGGCTACGAGCAGTACTTC

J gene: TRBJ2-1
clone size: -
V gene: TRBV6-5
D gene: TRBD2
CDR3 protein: CASTEGLAGANEQFF
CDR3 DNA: TGTGCCAGCACGGAAGGACTAGCGGGGGCGAATGAGCAGTTCTTC

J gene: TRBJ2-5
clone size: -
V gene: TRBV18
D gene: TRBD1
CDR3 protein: CASSLGTAQETQYF
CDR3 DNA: TGTGCCAGCTCACTCGGGACAGCTCAAGAGACCCAGTACTTC

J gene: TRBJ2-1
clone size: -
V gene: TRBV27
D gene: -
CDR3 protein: CASSLGWAGNEQFF
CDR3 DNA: TGTGCCAGCAGTTTAGGCTGGGCGGGGAATGAGCAGTTCTTC

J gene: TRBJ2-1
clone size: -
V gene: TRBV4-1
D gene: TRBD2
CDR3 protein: CASSQFPGLRGNEQFF
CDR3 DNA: TGCGCCAGCAGCCAATTCCCGGGACTACGAGGGAATGAGCAGTTCTTC

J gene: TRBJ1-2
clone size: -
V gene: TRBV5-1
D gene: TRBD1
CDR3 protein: CASSPTTGNYGYTF
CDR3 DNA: TGCGCCAGCAGCCCGACGACAGGGAACTATGGCTACACCTTC

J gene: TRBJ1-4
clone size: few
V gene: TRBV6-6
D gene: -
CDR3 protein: CASSYNSPTNEKLFF
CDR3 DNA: TGTGCCAGCAGTTATAATTCCCCAACTAATGAAAAACTGTTTTTT

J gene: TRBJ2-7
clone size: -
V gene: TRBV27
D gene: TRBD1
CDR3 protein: CASRGQGNSYEQYF
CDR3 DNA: TGTGCCAGCAGGGGACAGGGCAATTCCTACGAGCAGTACTTC

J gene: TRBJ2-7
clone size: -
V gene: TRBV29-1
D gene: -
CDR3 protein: CSVAAPYEQYF
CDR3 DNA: TGCAGCGTTGCGGCTCCCTACGAGCAGTACTTC

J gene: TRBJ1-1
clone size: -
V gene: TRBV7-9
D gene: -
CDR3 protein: CASSPGPQLNTEAFF
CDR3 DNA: TGTGCCAGCAGCCCGGGACCCCAATTGAACACTGAAGCTTTCTTT

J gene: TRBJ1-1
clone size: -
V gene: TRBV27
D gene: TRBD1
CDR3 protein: CASSARGARTEAFF
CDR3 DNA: TGTGCCAGCAGTGCCAGGGGGGCCAGGACTGAAGCTTTCTTT

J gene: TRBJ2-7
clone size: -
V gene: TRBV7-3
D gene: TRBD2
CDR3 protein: CASSRLAGGTGEQYF
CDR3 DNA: TGTGCCAGCAGCCGGCTAGCGGGAGGCACGGGGGAGCAGTACTTC

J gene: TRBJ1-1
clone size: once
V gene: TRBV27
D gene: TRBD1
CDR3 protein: CASSQTGDGTEAFF
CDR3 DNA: TGTGCCAGCAGCCAGACAGGGGATGGGACTGAAGCTTTCTTT

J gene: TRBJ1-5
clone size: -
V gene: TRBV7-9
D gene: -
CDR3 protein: CASSLVYGDYSNQPQHF
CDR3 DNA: TGTGCCAGCAGCTTAGTTTACGGGGATTATAGCAATCAGCCCCAGCATTTT

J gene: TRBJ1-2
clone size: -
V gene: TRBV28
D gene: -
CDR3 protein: CASSLPTGFGYGYTF
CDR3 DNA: TGTGCCAGCAGTTTACCGACAGGCTTCGGCTATGGCTACACCTTC

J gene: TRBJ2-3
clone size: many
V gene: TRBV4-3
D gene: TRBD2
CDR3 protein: CASSQGPGGVDTQYF
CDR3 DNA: TGCGCCAGCAGCCAAGGGCCGGGAGGGGTAGATACGCAGTATTTT

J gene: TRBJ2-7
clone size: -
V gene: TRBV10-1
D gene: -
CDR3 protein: CASSRVGAPNYEQYF
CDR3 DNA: TGCGCCAGCAGCCGCGTGGGGGCCCCAAACTACGAGCAGTACTTC

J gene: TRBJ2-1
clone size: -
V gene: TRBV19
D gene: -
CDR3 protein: CASTDRDEQFF
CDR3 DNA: TGTGCCAGTACCGATCGGGATGAGCAGTTCTTC

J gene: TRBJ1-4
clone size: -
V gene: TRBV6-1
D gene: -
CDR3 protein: CASSDSPGKLFF
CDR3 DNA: TGTGCCAGCAGTGATAGCCCTGGGAAACTGTTTTTT

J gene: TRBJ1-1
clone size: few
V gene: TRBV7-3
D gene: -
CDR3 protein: CASSPPGGTEAFF
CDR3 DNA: TGTGCCAGCAGCCCCCCGGGGGGCACTGAAGCTTTCTTT

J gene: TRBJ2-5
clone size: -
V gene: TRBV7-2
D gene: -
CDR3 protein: CASSLERGETQYF
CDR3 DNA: TGTGCCAGCAGCTTAGAGCGCGGCGAGACCCAGTACTTC

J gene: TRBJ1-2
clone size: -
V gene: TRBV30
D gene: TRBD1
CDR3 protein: CAWSIVRGQIYGYTF
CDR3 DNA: TGTGCCTGGAGTATAGTAAGGGGGCAGATCTATGGCTACACCTTC

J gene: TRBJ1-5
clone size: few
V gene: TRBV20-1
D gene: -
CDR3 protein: CSARSDQPQHF
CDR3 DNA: TGCAGTGCTAGATCCGATCAGCCCCAGCATTTT

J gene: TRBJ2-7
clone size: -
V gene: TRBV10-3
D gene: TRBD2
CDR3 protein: CAIAGLASNEQYF
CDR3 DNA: TGTGCCATCGCTGGACTAGCGTCAAACGAGCAGTACTTC

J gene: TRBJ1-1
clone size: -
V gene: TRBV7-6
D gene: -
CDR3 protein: CASSLGETANTEAFF
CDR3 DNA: TGTGCCAGCAGCTTAGGGGAGACAGCAAACACTGAAGCTTTCTTT

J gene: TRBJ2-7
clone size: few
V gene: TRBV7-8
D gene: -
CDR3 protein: CASSSDRAYYEQYF
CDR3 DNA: TGTGCCAGCAGCTCCGACAGAGCTTATTACGAGCAGTACTTC

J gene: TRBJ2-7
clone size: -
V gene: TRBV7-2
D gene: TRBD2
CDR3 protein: CASSLGGSPVAYEQYF
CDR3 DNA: TGTGCCAGCAGCTTAGGCGGGAGCCCCGTCGCCTACGAGCAGTACTTC

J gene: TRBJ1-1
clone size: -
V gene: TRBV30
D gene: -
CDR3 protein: CAWRKKGGDEAFF
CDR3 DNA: TGTGCCTGGAGGAAAAAGGGGGGAGATGAAGCTTTCTTT

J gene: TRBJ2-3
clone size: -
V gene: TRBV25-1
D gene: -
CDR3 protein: CASSELGRDTQYF
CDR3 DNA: TGTGCCAGCAGTGAATTAGGTCGGGATACGCAGTATTTT